This T cell receptor beta chain was captured in a study of T cells in Graves' hyperthyroidism and ophthalmopathy. Findings and caveats of the study: The model identified upcoming ophthalmopathy a median approximately 6.5 months ahead of onset.

CDR1 DFQATT and CDR2 SNEGSKA come from the germline V gene (reference sequence). The CDR3 extends over 15 amino acids. V shed 6 bases and J shed 2 bases, with 16 bases lying between them. TCR beta CDR3 regions were amplified from RNA transcripts. HTBI primers were the set used in a first-round RT-PCR of the TCR CDR3. TCRdb reprocessed the multiplex PCR reads via MiXCR and lists one record per CDR3 protein. The repertoire holds some 760,000 distinct CDR3 sequences, with approximately 15% as singletons. Regarding this clonotype: Its antigen remains unidentified.

This TCR came from a woman between 18 and 30 years old with Graves' hyperthyroidism. Source material: blood. V and J are TRBV20-1 and TRBJ1-4, with D possibly TRBD1 on 6 matching bases. The DNA for the CDR3 is TGCAGTGCAAACATACAGGGAGTTACTAATGAAAAACTGTTTTTT. Encoded protein: CSANIQGVTNEKLFF.